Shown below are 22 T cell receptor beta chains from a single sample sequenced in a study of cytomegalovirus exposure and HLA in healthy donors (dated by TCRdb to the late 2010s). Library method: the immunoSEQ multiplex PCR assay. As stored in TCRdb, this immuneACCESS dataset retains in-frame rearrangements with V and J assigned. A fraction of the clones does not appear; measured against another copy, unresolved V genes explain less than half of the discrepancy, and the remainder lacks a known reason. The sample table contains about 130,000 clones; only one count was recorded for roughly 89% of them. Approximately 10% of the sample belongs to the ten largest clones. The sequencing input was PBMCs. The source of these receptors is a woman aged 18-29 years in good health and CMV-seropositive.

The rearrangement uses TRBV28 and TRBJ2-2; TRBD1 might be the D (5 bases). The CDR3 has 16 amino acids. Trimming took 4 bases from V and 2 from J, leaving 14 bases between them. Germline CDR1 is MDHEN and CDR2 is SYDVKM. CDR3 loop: CASSWHDSQNTGELFF. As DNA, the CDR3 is TGTGCCAGCAGTTGGCACGACAGTCAAAACACCGGGGAGCTGTTTTTT.

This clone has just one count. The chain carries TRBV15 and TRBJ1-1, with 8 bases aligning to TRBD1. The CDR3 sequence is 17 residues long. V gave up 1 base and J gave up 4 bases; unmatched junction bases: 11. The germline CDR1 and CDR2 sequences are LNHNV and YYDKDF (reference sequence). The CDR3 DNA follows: TGTGCCACCAGCAGAGGCTATCCGTCAGGGACAGGCACTGAAGCTTTCTTT. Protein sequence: CATSRGYPSGTGTEAFF.

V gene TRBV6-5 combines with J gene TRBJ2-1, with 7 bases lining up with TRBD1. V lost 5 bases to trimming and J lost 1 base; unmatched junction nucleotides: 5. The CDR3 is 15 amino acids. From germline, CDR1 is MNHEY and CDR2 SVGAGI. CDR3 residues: CASSPQDRSYNEQFF. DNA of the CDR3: TGTGCCAGCAGTCCCCAGGACAGGTCCTACAATGAGCAGTTCTTC.

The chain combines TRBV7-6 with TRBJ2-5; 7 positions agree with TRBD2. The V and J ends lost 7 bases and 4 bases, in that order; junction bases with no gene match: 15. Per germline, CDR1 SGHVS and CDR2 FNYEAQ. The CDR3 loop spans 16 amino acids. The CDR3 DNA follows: TGTGCCAGCAAACTAGCATTGGGGCGGGGGAGAGAGACCCAGTACTTC. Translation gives CASKLALGRGRETQYF.

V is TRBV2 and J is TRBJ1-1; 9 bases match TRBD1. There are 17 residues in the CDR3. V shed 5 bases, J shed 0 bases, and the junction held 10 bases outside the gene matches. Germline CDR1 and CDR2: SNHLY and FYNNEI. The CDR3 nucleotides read TGTGCCAGCAGTAACCGACAGGGGGGACGCCTGAACACTGAAGCTTTCTTT. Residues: CASSNRQGGRLNTEAFF.

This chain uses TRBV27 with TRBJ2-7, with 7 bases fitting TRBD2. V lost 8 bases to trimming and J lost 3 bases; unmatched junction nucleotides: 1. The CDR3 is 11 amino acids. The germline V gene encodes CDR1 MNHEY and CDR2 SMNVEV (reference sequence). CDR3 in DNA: TGTGCCAGCGCTAGCGGCTACGAGCAGTACTTC. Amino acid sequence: CASASGYEQYF.

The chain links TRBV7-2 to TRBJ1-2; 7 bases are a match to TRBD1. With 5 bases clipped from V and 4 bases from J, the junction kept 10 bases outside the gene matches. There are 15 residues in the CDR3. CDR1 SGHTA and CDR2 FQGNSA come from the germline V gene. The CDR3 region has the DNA TGTGCCAGCAGCCCTACAGGGGAAGGAGTCTATGGCTACACCTTC. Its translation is CASSPTGEGVYGYTF.

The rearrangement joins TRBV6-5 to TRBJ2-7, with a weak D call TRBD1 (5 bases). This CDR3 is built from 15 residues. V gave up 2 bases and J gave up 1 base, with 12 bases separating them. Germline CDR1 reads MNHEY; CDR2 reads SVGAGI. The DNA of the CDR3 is TGTGCCAGCAGTTACGTGCAGGGTAGTTCCTACGAGCAGTACTTC. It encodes CASSYVQGSSYEQYF.

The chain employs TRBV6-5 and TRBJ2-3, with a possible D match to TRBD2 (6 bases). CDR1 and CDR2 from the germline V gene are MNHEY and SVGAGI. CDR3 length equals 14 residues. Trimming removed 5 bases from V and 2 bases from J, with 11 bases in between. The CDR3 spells CASSTDYFTDTQYF. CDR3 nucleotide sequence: TGTGCCAGCAGTACGGACTATTTCACAGATACGCAGTATTTT.

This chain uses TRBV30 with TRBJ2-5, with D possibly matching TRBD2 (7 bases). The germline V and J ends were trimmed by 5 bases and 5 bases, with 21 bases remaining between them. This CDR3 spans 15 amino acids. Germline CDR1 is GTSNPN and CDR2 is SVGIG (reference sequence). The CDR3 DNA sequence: TGTGCCTGGGCCGGGGTCCTGGGGGGGCCCGAGACCCAGTACTTC. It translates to CAWAGVLGGPETQYF.

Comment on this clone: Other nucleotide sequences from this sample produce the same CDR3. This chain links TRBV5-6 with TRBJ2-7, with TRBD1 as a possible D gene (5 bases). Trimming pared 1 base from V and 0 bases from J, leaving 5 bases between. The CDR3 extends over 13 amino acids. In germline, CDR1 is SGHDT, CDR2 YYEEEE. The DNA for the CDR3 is TGTGCCAGCAGCTTGAGGGGCTCCTACGAGCAGTACTTC. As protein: CASSLRGSYEQYF.

The CDR3 here is CASSLKTGGLGGYTF. As DNA, the CDR3 is TGTGCCAGCAGTTTAAAAACAGGGGGTTTGGGAGGCTACACCTTC. The chain joins TRBV6-5 to TRBJ1-2, with 8 bases matching TRBD1. The junction had 12 bases not matched to a gene; V was cut back by 4 bases and J by 8 bases. The CDR3 sequence is 15 residues long. The germline V gene encodes CDR1 MNHEY and CDR2 SVGAGI.

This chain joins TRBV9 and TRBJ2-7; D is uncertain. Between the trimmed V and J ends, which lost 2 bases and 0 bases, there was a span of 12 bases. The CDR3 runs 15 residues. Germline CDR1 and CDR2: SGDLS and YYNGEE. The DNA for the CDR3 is TGTGCCAGCAGCGTTGGGCCCTCCTTCTCCTACGAGCAGTACTTC. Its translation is CASSVGPSFSYEQYF.

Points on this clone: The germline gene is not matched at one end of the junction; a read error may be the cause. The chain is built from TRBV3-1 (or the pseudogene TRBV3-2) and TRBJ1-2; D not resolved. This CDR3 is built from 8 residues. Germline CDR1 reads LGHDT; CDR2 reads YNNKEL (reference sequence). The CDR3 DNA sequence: TGTGCCAGCAGCCCCCCCGCCTTC. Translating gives CASSPPAF.

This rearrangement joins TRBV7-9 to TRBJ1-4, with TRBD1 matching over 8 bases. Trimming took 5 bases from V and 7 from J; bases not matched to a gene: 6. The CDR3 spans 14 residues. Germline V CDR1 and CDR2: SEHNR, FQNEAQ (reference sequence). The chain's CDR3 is CASSTGQGGEKLFF. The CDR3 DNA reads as TGTGCCAGCAGCACAGGACAGGGCGGTGAAAAACTGTTTTTT.

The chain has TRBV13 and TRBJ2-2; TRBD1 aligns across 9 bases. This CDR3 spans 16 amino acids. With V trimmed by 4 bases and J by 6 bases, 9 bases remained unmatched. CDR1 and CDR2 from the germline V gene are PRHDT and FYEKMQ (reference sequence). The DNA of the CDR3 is TGTGCCAGCAGCTCTTCCGAGACAGGGGGGTCCGGGGAGCTGTTTTTT. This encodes CASSSSETGGSGELFF.

The CDR3 here is CSALPGRVYNEQFF. In DNA form, the CDR3 reads TGCAGCGCCCTGCCAGGGCGTGTCTACAATGAGCAGTTCTTC. V is TRBV29-1 and J is TRBJ2-1; possibly TRBD1 for D (5 bases). The V gene's germline CDR1 is SQVTM and CDR2 ANQGSEA. There are 14 residues in the CDR3. The germline V and J ends were trimmed by 7 bases and 3 bases, with 16 bases remaining between them.

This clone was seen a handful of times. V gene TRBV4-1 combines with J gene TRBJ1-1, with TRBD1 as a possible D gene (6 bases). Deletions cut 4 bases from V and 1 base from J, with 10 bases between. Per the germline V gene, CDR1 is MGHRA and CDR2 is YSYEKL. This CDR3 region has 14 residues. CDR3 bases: TGCGCCAGCAGCCCCAAACAGGGGAACACTGAAGCTTTCTTT. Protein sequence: CASSPKQGNTEAFF.

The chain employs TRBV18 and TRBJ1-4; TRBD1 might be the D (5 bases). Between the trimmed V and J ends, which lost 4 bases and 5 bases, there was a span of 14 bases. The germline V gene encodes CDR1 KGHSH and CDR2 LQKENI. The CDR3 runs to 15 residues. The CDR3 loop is CASSLRALSNEKLFF. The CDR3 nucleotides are TGTGCCAGCTCACTCAGGGCGTTGTCGAATGAAAAACTGTTTTTT. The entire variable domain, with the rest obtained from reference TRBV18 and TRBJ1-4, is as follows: NAGVMQNPRHLVRRRGQEARLRCSPMKGHSHVYWYRQLPEEGLKFMVYLQKENIIDESGMPKERFSAEFPKEGPSILRIQQVVRGDSAAYFCASSLRALSNEKLFFGSGTQLSVL.

CDR3 nucleotide sequence: TGTGCCAGCAGTGAAAGTGGGGGGGATACTGAAGCTTTCTTT. This codes for CASSESGGDTEAFF. The chain couples TRBV2 to TRBJ1-1, with D maybe TRBD1 (5 bases). The CDR3 is 14 amino acids. V lost 2 bases, J lost 5 bases, and 12 bases lay in between. The germline gives CDR1 SNHLY, CDR2 FYNNEI.

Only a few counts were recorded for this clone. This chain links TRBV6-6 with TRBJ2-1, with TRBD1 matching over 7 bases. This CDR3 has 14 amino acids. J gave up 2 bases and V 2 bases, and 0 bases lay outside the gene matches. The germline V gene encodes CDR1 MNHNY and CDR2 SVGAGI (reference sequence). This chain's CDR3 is CASSYQGAYNEQFF. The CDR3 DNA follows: TGTGCCAGCAGTTACCAGGGGGCCTACAATGAGCAGTTCTTC.

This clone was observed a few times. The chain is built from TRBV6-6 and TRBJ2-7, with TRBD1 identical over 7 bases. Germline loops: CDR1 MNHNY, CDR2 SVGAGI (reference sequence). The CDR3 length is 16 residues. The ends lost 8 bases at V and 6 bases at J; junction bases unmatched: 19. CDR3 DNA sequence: TGTGCCAGCGAACAGCCGGTCTCGACAGGGTTATGCGAGCAGTACTTC. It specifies CASEQPVSTGLCEQYF.